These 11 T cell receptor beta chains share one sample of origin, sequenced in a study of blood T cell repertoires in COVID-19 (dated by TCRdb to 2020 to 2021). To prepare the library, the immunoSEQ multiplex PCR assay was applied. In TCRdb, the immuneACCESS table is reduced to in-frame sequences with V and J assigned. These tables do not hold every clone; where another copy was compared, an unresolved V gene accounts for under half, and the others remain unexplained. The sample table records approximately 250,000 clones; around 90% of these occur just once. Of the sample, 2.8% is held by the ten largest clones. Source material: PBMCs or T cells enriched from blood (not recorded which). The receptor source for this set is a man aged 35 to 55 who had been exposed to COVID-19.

CDR3 protein: CASSEGGRMNTEAFF. The CDR3 DNA is TGTGCCAGCAGTGAAGGGGGCAGGATGAACACTGAAGCTTTCTTT. The genes are TRBV6-1 and TRBJ1-1; a weak D match, TRBD1 (5 bases). Trimming took off 1 base at V and 0 bases at J, with 9 bases between the two ends. CDR1 is MNHNS, CDR2 SASEGT, per germline. The length of the CDR3 is 15 residues.

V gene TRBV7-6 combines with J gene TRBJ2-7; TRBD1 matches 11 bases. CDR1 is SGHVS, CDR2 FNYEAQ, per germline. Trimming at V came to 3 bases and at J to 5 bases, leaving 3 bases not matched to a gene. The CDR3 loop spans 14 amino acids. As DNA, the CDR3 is TGTGCCAGCAGCTTGGGGACAGGGGGAAACGAGCAGTACTTC. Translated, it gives CASSLGTGGNEQYF. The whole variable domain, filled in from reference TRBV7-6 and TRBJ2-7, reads GAGVSQSPRYKVTKRGQDVALRCDPISGHVSLYWYRQALGQGPEFLTYFNYEAQQDKSGLPNDRFSAERPEGSISTLTIQRTEQRDSAMYRCASSLGTGGNEQYFGPGTRLTVT.

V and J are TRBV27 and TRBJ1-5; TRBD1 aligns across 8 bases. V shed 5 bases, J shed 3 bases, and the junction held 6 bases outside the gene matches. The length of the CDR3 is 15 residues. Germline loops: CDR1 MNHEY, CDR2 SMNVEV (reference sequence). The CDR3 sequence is CASSLGTGPNQPQHF. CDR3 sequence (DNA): TGTGCCAGCAGTCTTGGGACAGGTCCCAATCAGCCCCAGCATTTT.

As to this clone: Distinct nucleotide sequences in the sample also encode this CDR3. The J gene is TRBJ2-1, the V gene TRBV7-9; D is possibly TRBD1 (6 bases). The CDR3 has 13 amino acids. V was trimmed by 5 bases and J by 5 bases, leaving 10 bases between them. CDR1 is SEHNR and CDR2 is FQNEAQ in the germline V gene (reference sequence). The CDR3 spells CASSLGQNNEQFF. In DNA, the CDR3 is TGTGCCAGCAGCCTCGGACAGAACAATGAGCAGTTCTTC.

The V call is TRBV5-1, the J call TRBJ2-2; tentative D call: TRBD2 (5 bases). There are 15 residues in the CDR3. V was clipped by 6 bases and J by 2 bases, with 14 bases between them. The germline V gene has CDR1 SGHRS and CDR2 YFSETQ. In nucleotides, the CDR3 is TGCGCCAGCACGGCCGGGCGGGTTAACACCGGGGAGCTGTTTTTT. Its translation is CASTAGRVNTGELFF.

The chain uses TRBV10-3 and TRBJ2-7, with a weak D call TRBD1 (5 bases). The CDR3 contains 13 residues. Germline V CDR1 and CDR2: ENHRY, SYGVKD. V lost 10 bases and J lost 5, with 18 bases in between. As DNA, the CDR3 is TGTGCCACGACATTCAGGGAAGAGAACGAGCAGTACTTC. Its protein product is CATTFREENEQYF.

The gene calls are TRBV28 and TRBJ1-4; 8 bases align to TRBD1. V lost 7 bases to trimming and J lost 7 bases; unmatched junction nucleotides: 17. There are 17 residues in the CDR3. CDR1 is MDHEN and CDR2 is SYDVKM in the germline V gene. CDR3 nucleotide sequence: TGTGCCAGCAATCAAGGACAGGGTAGTTCGTACGGTGAAAAACTGTTTTTT. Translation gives CASNQGQGSSYGEKLFF.

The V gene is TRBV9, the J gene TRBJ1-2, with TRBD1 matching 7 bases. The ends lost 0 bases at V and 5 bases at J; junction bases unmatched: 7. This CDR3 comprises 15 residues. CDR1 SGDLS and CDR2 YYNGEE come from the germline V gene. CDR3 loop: CASSVEGGDVYGYTF. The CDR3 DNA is TGTGCCAGCAGCGTAGAAGGGGGCGACGTATATGGCTACACCTTC.

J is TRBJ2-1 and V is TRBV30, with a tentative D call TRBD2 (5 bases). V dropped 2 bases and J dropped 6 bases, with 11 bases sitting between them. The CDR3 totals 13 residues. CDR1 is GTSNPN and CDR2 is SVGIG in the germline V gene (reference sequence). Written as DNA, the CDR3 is TGTGCCTGGAGTTATGTCGGGGTCAATGAGCAGTTCTTC. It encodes CAWSYVGVNEQFF.

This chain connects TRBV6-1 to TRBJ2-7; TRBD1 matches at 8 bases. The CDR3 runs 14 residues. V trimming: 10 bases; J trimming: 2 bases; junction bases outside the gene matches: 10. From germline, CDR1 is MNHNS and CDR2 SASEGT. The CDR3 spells CATQGAGGTYEQYF. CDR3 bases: TGTGCCACCCAGGGGGCAGGCGGGACCTACGAGCAGTACTTC.

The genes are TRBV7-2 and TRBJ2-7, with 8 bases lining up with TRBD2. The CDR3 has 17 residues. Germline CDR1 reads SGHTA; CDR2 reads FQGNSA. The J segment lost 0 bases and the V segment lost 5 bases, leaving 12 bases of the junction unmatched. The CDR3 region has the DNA TGTGCCAGCAGCGCTCTAGCGGGTGGGATTCGCTCCTACGAGCAGTACTTC. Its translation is CASSALAGGIRSYEQYF. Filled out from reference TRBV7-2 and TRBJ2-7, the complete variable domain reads GAGVSQSPSNKVTEKGKDVELRCDPISGHTALYWYRQSLGQGLEFLIYFQGNSAPDKSGLPSDRFSAERTGGSVSTLTIQRTQQEDSAVYLCASSALAGGIRSYEQYFGPGTRLTVT.